Presented here are 10 T cell receptor beta chains from one specimen sequenced in a study of blood T cell repertoires in COVID-19. Produced via immunoSEQ multiplex PCR; TCRdb's table is partial and in-frame only. The sample consists of about 170,000 clones, around 89% of them appearing once. Sequencing was carried out using peripheral blood. Receptors originate from a man between 50 and 59 years old who had recovered from COVID-19.

The genes are TRBV4-3 and TRBJ1-2, with 7 bases that match TRBD1. Germline CDR1 is LGHNA and CDR2 is YSLEER. The CDR3 loop spans 15 amino acids. J lost 7 bases, V lost 0 bases, and 8 bases had no gene match. The DNA for the CDR3 is TGCGCCAGCAGCCAAGATCTTATCGGGACAGCTGGCTACACCTTC. The encoded protein is CASSQDLIGTAGYTF.

This clone was seen only once. The V and J genes are TRBV7-2 and TRBJ1-4; 7 nucleotides match TRBD1. Germline CDR1 reads SGHTA; CDR2 reads FQGNSA. CDR3 length: 15 residues. Losses at the gene ends were 0 bases for V and 5 bases for J; bases not matched to a gene: 3. CDR3 coding DNA: TGTGCCAGCAGCTTAGCGAAGACAGGGAATGAAAAACTGTTTTTT. This codes for CASSLAKTGNEKLFF.

V is TRBV15 and J is TRBJ2-3, with 10 positions matching TRBD1. This CDR3 has 15 residues. CDR1 is LNHNV, CDR2 YYDKDF, per germline (reference sequence). V trimming: 4 bases; J trimming: 2 bases; junction bases outside the gene matches: 3. This CDR3 reads CATSKGTGVTDTQYF. In DNA form, the CDR3 reads TGTGCCACCAGCAAAGGGACAGGGGTCACAGATACGCAGTATTTT.

CDR3 in amino acids: CASSLPLISQPDTQYF. For the CDR3, the DNA is TGTGCCAGCAGCTTACCTCTAATTAGCCAGCCAGATACGCAGTATTTT. This sequence joins TRBV5-4 and TRBJ2-3; no definite D call. V lost 2 bases and J 4 bases, leaving 17 bases between the germline ends. The germline gives CDR1 SGHNT, CDR2 YYREEE (reference sequence). The CDR3 is 16 amino acids. The whole variable domain, filled in from reference TRBV5-4 and TRBJ2-3, reads ETGVTQSPTHLIKTRGQQVTLRCSSQSGHNTVSWYQQALGQGPQFIFQYYREEENGRGNFPPRFSGLQFPNYSSELNVNALELDDSALYLCASSLPLISQPDTQYFGPGTRLTVL.

The V call is TRBV29-1, the J call TRBJ1-1, with TRBD1 identical over 9 bases. The junction had 6 bases not matched to a gene; V was cut back by 0 bases and J by 4 bases. Per the germline V gene, CDR1 is SQVTM and CDR2 is ANQGSEA. The CDR3 totals 15 residues. The CDR3 sequence is CSVEDPGQGGTEAFF. The CDR3 bases are TGCAGCGTTGAAGATCCGGGACAGGGAGGCACTGAAGCTTTCTTT.

In DNA, the CDR3 is TGTGCCACCAGTGATCCCACTAGCGCGTCCTACGAGCAGTACTTC. It translates to CATSDPTSASYEQYF. This chain links TRBV24-1 with TRBJ2-7, with 7 positions matching TRBD2. Germline CDR1 and CDR2: KGHDR and SFDVKD. Trimming cost V 3 bases and J 1 base; bases outside gene matches: 5. The CDR3 sequence is 15 residues long.

This chain links TRBV27 with TRBJ1-5; 8 nucleotides align to TRBD1. This CDR3 has 16 amino acids. V dropped 5 bases and J dropped 8; count of bases not matched to a gene: 14. Germline lookup yields CDR1 MNHEY and CDR2 SMNVEV (reference sequence). CDR3 coding DNA: TGTGCCAGCAGTCCAAATACCCGACAGGGGCTGGAGCCCCAGCATTTT. As protein: CASSPNTRQGLEPQHF.

The chain combines TRBV7-2 with TRBJ2-7; 9 nucleotides line up with TRBD2. The CDR3 covers 15 residues. CDR1 and CDR2 (germline): SGHTA, FQGNSA. V lost 5 bases and J lost 3; bases outside the gene matches: 8. CDR3 sequence reads: CASSAGGGGYYEQYF. The DNA of the CDR3 is TGTGCCAGCAGCGCGGGGGGGGGAGGATACTACGAGCAGTACTTC.

The chain has TRBV6-5 and TRBJ2-2, with 7 positions matching TRBD1. The CDR3 extends over 14 amino acids. Germline values: CDR1 MNHEY, CDR2 SVGAGI. The V and J ends lost 7 bases and 0 bases, in that order; junction bases with no gene match: 2. This chain's CDR3 is CASTGTANTGELFF. Here the CDR3 DNA reads TGTGCCAGCACCGGGACAGCGAACACCGGGGAGCTGTTTTTT.

V is TRBV29-1 and J is TRBJ1-1; D is undetermined. This CDR3 comprises 13 residues. Germline assignment: CDR1 SQVTM and CDR2 ANQGSEA. The germline V and J ends were trimmed by 5 bases and 0 bases, with 10 bases remaining between them. As DNA, the CDR3 is TGCAGCGTTCACTCCGAGCTGAACACTGAAGCTTTCTTT. It specifies CSVHSELNTEAFF. The whole variable domain, filled in from reference TRBV29-1 and TRBJ1-1, reads SAVISQKPSRDICQRGTSLTIQCQVDSQVTMMFWYRQQPGQSLTLIATANQGSEATYESGFVIDKFPISRPNLTFSTLTVSNMSPEDSSIYLCSVHSELNTEAFFGQGTRLTVV.